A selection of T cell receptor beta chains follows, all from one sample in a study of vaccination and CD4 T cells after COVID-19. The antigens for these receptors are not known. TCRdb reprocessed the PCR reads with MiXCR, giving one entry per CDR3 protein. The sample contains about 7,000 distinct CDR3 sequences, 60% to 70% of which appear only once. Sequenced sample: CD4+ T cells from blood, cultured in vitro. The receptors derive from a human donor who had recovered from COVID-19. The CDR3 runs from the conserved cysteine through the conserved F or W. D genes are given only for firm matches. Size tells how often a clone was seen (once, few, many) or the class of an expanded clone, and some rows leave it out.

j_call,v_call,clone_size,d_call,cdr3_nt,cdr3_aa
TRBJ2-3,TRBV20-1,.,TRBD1,TGCAGTGCTAGGGTATCCGGGACAGTGGTCTTCGATACGCAGTATTTT,CSARVSGTVVFDTQYF
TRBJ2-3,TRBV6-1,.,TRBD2,TGTGCCAGCAGTGAATTAGCGGGGGGGGACACAGATACGCAGTATTTT,CASSELAGGDTDTQYF
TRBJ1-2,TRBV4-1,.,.,TGCGCCAGCAGCCAAGAGGGCGAGGGGACGGGCACCTTC,CASSQEGEGTGTF
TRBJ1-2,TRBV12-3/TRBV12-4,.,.,TGTGCCAGCAGATCTCAAGGTGGCTACACCTTC,CASRSQGGYTF
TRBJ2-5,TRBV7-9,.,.,TGTGCCAGCAGCTCGCAAAACGACAGGACCCAGTACTTC,CASSSQNDRTQYF
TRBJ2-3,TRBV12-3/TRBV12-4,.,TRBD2,TGTGCCAGCAGTTCCTACCCCGGGACTAGCGGTACTAGCACAGATACGCAGTATTTT,CASSSYPGTSGTSTDTQYF
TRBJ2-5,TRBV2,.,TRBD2,TGTGCCACGCGGGGGGAAGAAGCCCAGTACTTC,CATRGEEAQYF
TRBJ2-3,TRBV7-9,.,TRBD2,TGTGCCAGCAGGAGGCGGGGGGGCCCTCATACGCAGTATTTT,CASRRRGGPHTQYF
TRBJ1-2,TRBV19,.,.,TGTGCCAGTAGCGACAGACAGGCCGGCGGAAACTATGGCTACACCTTC,CASSDRQAGGNYGYTF
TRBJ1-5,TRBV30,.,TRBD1,TGTGCCTGGCAAGCCCGGGACAGTGCGGACCAGCCCCAGCATTTT,CAWQARDSADQPQHF
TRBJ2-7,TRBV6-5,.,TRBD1,TGTGCCAGCAGTTACCGACCGACAGGGGCGACCTACGAGCAGTACTTC,CASSYRPTGATYEQYF
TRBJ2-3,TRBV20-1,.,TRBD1,TGCAGTGCTAGCCGTGGGGGGACAGGGATAGATACGCAGTATTTT,CSASRGGTGIDTQYF
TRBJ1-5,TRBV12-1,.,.,TGTGCCAGCAGCTCTCAGGGGGGGGTTCAGCCCCAGCATTTT,CASSSQGGVQPQHF
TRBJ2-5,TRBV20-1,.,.,TGCAGTGCGAGGGGGGGAGAGACCCAGTACTTC,CSARGGETQYF
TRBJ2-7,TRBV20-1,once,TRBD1,TGCAGTGCTCTGACAGGGGCTAAGTACGAGCAGTACTTC,CSALTGAKYEQYF
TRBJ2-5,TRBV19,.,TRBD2,TGTGCCAGTAGTCAGGGACTAGCGGGAGTTGGGCAAGAGACCCAGTACTTC,CASSQGLAGVGQETQYF
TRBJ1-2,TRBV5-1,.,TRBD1,TGCGCCAGCAGCTTGCGACAGGGAAACTTCTATGGCTACACCTTC,CASSLRQGNFYGYTF
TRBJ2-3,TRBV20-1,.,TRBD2,TGCAGCAAAACCACCGGGGGGATGGGAGGCACAGATACGCAGTATTTT,CSKTTGGMGGTDTQYF
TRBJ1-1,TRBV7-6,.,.,TGTGCTAGCAGCTTAGCACCCCAATCTGAAGCTTTCTTT,CASSLAPQSEAFF
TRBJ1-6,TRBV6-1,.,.,TGTGCCAGCAGCCCCCGAAGGCAGGATATTTCACCCCTCCACTTT,CASSPRRQDISPLHF
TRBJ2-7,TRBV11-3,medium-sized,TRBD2,TGTGCCAGCAGCTCTCAAACTAGCGGGGCCTCCTACGAGCAGTACTTC,CASSSQTSGASYEQYF
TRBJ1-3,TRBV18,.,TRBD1,TGTGCCAGCTCACTACAGGGGAACAGAAACACCATATATTTT,CASSLQGNRNTIYF
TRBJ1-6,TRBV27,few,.,TGTGCCAGCAGTTTTGGGTATAATTCACCCCTCCACTTT,CASSFGYNSPLHF
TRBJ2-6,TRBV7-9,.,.,TGTGCCAGCAGCACTACCCGTGGTCTTACTGGGGCCAACGTCCTGACTTTC,CASSTTRGLTGANVLTF
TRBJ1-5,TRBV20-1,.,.,TGCAGTGCCCGCCGGGATAGCAATCAGCCCCAGCATTTT,CSARRDSNQPQHF
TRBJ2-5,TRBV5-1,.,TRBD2,TGCGCCAGCAGCTTCATACTAGCGGGAGGGATCCAAGAGACCCAGTACTTC,CASSFILAGGIQETQYF
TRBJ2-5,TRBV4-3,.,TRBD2,TGCGCCAGCGGCCAAGAAGGTCTTGGGCTAGCGGGAGAAGGGGCAGAGACCCAGTACTTC,CASGQEGLGLAGEGAETQYF
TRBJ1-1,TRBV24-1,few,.,TGTGCCACCAGTGATGACAGGTTAATGGGGGCTTTCTTT,CATSDDRLMGAFF
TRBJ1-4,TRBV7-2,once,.,TGTGCCAGCAGCCCTAGTCGGGGTTATAATGAAAAACTGTTTTTT,CASSPSRGYNEKLFF
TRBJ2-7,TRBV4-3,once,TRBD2,TGCGCCAGCAGCCAAGAGCCCCCGGGAGGAGACTCCGAGCAGTACTTC,CASSQEPPGGDSEQYF
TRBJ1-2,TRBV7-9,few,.,TGTGTCAGCAGCCAGGACAGTACGCGGGGCTACACCTTC,CVSSQDSTRGYTF
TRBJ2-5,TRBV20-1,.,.,TGCAGTGCTTTGGAGAATGCTCAGGAGACCCAGTACTTC,CSALENAQETQYF
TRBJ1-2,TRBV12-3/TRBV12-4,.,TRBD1,TGTGCCAGCAGTTCTCGGACAGGGAGTTTTAACTATGGCTACACCTTC,CASSSRTGSFNYGYTF
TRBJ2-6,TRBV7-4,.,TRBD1,TGTGCCAGCAGCTTAGGGACAGGGTTTATATGTACTGGGGCCAACGTCCTGACTTTC,CASSLGTGFICTGANVLTF
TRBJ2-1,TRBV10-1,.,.,TGCGCCAGGGAGAACTGGAGACGGGAGCAGTTCTTC,CARENWRREQFF
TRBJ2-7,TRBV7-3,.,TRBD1,TGTGCCAGCAGCCCGAGACAGGGCTACGAGCAGTACTTC,CASSPRQGYEQYF
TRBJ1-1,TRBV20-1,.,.,TGCAGTGCTAGAAGGGCCCCTGCGAACACTGAAGCTTTCTTT,CSARRAPANTEAFF
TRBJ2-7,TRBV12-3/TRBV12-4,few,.,TGTGCCAGCAGTTTCACGGCGGGGGCAAATTCGGACGAGCAGTACTTC,CASSFTAGANSDEQYF
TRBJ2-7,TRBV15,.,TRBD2,TGTGCCACCAGCAAAGTCGGCGCGGGAGGTATTTACGAGCAGTACTTC,CATSKVGAGGIYEQYF
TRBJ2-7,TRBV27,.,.,TGTGCCAGCAGTTTAACGCTCAGGGCTAGCGAGCAGTACTTC,CASSLTLRASEQYF
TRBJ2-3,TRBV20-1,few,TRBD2,TGCAGTGCTAATAGCGGGATGGGCACAGATACGCAGTATTTT,CSANSGMGTDTQYF